This entry lists 25 T cell receptor beta chains sequenced from one sample in a study of chemoradiotherapy in HPV16-positive cancers. Method: immunoSEQ multiplex PCR; TCRdb's copy keeps in-frame clones and lacks some. The repertoire holds about 11,000 clones, with 80% to 95% as singletons. Sample: blood, taken from a patient who underwent chemoradiotherapy. These TCRs come from a human donor with HPV-associated anogenital cancer.

The chain's CDR3 is CASSQEYISGANVLTF. Here the CDR3 DNA reads TGCGCCAGCAGCCAAGAGTACATATCTGGGGCCAACGTCCTGACTTTC. V and J are TRBV4-3 and TRBJ2-6; D is unresolved. CDR3 length: 16 residues. The V end lost 0 bases, the J end lost 1 base, and 7 bases lay between the germline ends. In germline, CDR1 is LGHNA, CDR2 YSLEER.

CDR3 region: CASSLALAETQYF. The CDR3 nucleotides are TGTGCCAGCAGCTTAGCTCTAGCAGAGACCCAGTACTTC. The chain has TRBV11-1 and TRBJ2-5, with D perhaps matching TRBD2 (5 bases). Germline V gene sequence: CDR1 SGHAT, CDR2 FQDESV (reference sequence). The V and J ends lost 0 bases and 4 bases respectively, with 6 bases between them. This CDR3 is built from 13 residues.

The chain has TRBV29-1 and TRBJ1-1; tentative D call: TRBD1 (5 bases). The V gene lost 7 bases and the J gene lost 1 base, with 13 bases spanning the gap. From germline, CDR1 is SQVTM and CDR2 ANQGSEA. This CDR3 has 13 amino acids. The CDR3 nucleotides read TGCAGCGACACACGGGGGACGAACACTGAAGCTTTCTTT. Amino acid sequence: CSDTRGTNTEAFF.

This chain connects TRBV7-9 to TRBJ1-1, with D uncertain. The CDR3 has 15 amino acids. V was shortened by 5 bases and J by 5 bases, with 18 bases between the two germline ends. Germline V gene sequence: CDR1 SEHNR, CDR2 FQNEAQ (reference sequence). This CDR3 is CASSQRTGSATEAFF. The DNA for the CDR3 is TGTGCCAGCAGCCAGAGGACGGGCTCGGCAACTGAAGCTTTCTTT.

This chain joins TRBV12-5 and TRBJ1-2; no firm D call. Germline-derived CDR1 and CDR2 are LGHNT and FRNRAP. The V gene lost 1 base and the J gene lost 4 bases, with 16 bases spanning the gap. This CDR3 spans 16 amino acids. CDR3 in DNA: TGTGCTAGTGGTTTGGACGGCTCCCAGGCCCGCTATGGCTACACCTTC. Protein product: CASGLDGSQARYGYTF.

The rearrangement links TRBV7-9 to TRBJ2-1; TRBD2 agrees at 13 bases. The CDR3 spans 16 residues. Trimming at V came to 5 bases and at J to 6 bases, leaving 7 bases not matched to a gene. CDR1 and CDR2 from the germline V gene are SEHNR and FQNEAQ (reference sequence). The CDR3 protein is CASSGGTSGDSNEQFF. DNA for the CDR3: TGTGCCAGCAGCGGGGGGACTAGCGGGGACTCCAATGAGCAGTTCTTC. Together with reference TRBV7-9 and TRBJ2-1, the CDR3 gives the full variable domain: DTGVSQNPRHKITKRGQNVTFRCDPISEHNRLYWYRQTLGQGPEFLTYFQNEAQLEKSRLLSDRFSAERPKGSFSTLEIQRTEQGDSAMYLCASSGGTSGDSNEQFFGPGTRLTVL.

This rearrangement joins TRBV9 to TRBJ1-1; maybe TRBD1 (5 bases). Germline CDR1 reads SGDLS; CDR2 reads YYNGEE. Between the trimmed V and J ends, which lost 4 bases and 3 bases, there was a span of 19 bases. This CDR3 is built from 16 residues. The CDR3 sequence: CASSIGGTGGHTEAFF. The CDR3 nucleotides are TGTGCCAGCAGCATTGGCGGGACGGGCGGGCACACTGAAGCTTTCTTT.

The chain recombines TRBV15 with TRBJ2-2; TRBD1 matches 7 bases. Germline V gene data show CDR1 as LNHNV and CDR2 as YYDKDF (reference sequence). This CDR3 comprises 16 residues. Trimming took 5 bases from V and 7 from J; bases not matched to a gene: 13. In DNA, the CDR3 is TGTGCCACCAGCCACTTTCGAGGGGGCTTGTACGGGGAGCTGTTTTTT. Translation gives CATSHFRGGLYGELFF.

The CDR3: CASSSGRGSNSPLHF. The CDR3 DNA follows: TGTGCCAGCAGCTCAGGCAGGGGTAGTAATTCACCCCTCCACTTT. This chain links TRBV7-6 with TRBJ1-6, with a weak D call TRBD1 (6 bases). CDR3 length equals 15 residues. In germline, CDR1 is SGHVS, CDR2 FNYEAQ. Between the trimmed V and J ends, which lost 4 bases and 6 bases, there was a span of 13 bases.

The chain uses TRBV9 and TRBJ1-6; possibly TRBD1 for D (5 bases). V lost 4 bases and J 7 bases, leaving 21 bases between the germline ends. There are 17 residues in the CDR3. Germline V gene lookup returns CDR1 SGDLS and CDR2 YYNGEE. Here the CDR3 DNA reads TGTGCCAGCAGCACGTGGGGGGGACCATCTACAAATTCACCCCTCCACTTT. Residues: CASSTWGGPSTNSPLHF.

About this clone itself: One end of the junction varies from germline; a read error may be responsible. V gene TRBV7-7 combines with J gene TRBJ2-5; 12 bases agree with TRBD2. CDR1 is SSHAT and CDR2 is FNYEAQ in the germline V gene (reference sequence). This CDR3 spans 15 amino acids. CDR3 protein: CASSLTSGGRETQYF. For the CDR3, the DNA is TGTGCTAGCAGCTTAACTAGCGGGGGGCGAGAGACCCAGTACTTC.

The chain is built from TRBV9 and TRBJ2-5; TRBD2 is a possible D gene (5 bases). The closer fit of TRBJ2-7 to the DNA end suggests the J call may be wrong. Germline CDR1 reads SGDLS; CDR2 reads YYNGEE. This CDR3 is built from 13 residues. The CDR3 nucleotides read TGTGCCAGCAGCTCCTCGGGATCCTACGAGCAGTACTTC. Protein: CASSSSGSYEQYF.

This sequence joins TRBV5-1 and TRBJ1-6, with 8 bases identical to TRBD1. Trimming removed 4 bases from V and 5 bases from J; junction bases left unmatched: 2. Germline CDR1 is SGHRS and CDR2 is YFSETQ. The CDR3 extends over 14 amino acids. CDR3 DNA: TGCGCCAGCAGCCTGACAGGGGATAATTCACCCCTCCACTTT. Amino acids: CASSLTGDNSPLHF. Together with reference TRBV5-1 and TRBJ1-6, the CDR3 gives the full variable domain: KAGVTQTPRYLIKTRGQQVTLSCSPISGHRSVSWYQQTPGQGLQFLFEYFSETQRNKGNFPGRFSGRQFSNSRSEMNVSTLELGDSALYLCASSLTGDNSPLHFGNGTRLTVT.

The J gene is TRBJ1-2, the V gene TRBV18; 8 bases line up with TRBD1. The length of the CDR3 is 14 residues. Germline V gene lookup returns CDR1 KGHSH and CDR2 LQKENI. The J segment lost 5 bases and the V segment lost 3 bases, leaving 5 bases of the junction unmatched. The CDR3 DNA follows: TGTGCCAGCTCACCCGCAGGGGGCTTGTATGGCTACACCTTC. It encodes CASSPAGGLYGYTF.

The chain couples TRBV4-1 to TRBJ2-7; D possibly corresponds to TRBD2 (5 bases). The CDR3 consists of 14 residues. CDR1 and CDR2 (germline): MGHRA, YSYEKL. The V end was cut by 1 base, the J end by 2 bases, with 9 bases between. CDR3 coding DNA: TGCGCCAGCAGCCAAGGAGGGCACCCCTACGAGCAGTACTTC. Translation gives CASSQGGHPYEQYF.

The gene calls are TRBV21-1 and TRBJ2-1. TRBV21-1 is tagged as a pseudogene. The CDR3 covers 13 residues. The CDR3 DNA follows: TGTGCCAGCGGGATCACGGTATACAATGAGCAGTTCTTC. Its translation is CASGITVYNEQFF.

The genes are TRBV5-6 and TRBJ1-2, with TRBD1 matching over 8 bases. The germline V gene encodes CDR1 SGHDT and CDR2 YYEEEE. The CDR3 totals 15 residues. Trimming at V came to 4 bases and at J to 4 bases, leaving 9 bases not matched to a gene. CDR3 sequence (DNA): TGTGCCAGCAGCCTACCGGACAGGGACGTCTATGGCTACACCTTC. Protein product: CASSLPDRDVYGYTF.

The chain carries TRBV7-6 and TRBJ2-2; D is undetermined. V lost 0 bases and J 4 bases, leaving 15 bases between the germline ends. The germline V gene encodes CDR1 SGHVS and CDR2 FNYEAQ. The CDR3 is 17 amino acids. DNA for the CDR3: TGTGCCAGCAGCTTAGCGAGCTCACCTCAGTTCACCGGGGAGCTGTTTTTT. It specifies CASSLASSPQFTGELFF. The complete variable domain, with remaining parts taken from reference TRBV7-6 and TRBJ2-2, reads GAGVSQSPRYKVTKRGQDVALRCDPISGHVSLYWYRQALGQGPEFLTYFNYEAQQDKSGLPNDRFSAERPEGSISTLTIQRTEQRDSAMYRCASSLASSPQFTGELFFGEGSRLTVL.

The V gene is TRBV4-1, the J gene TRBJ1-1, with D perhaps matching TRBD1 (5 bases). CDR1 and CDR2 from the germline V gene are MGHRA and YSYEKL. The CDR3 has 16 residues. V shed 6 bases and J shed 2 bases, with 19 bases lying between them. DNA for the CDR3: TGCGCCAGCAGATCCCTGGGACGGAAGAAAAACACTGAAGCTTTCTTT. Translating it yields CASRSLGRKKNTEAFF.

V gene TRBV4-1 combines with J gene TRBJ1-1; D not resolved. Looked up from germline, CDR1 is MGHRA and CDR2 is YSYEKL. CDR3 length: 17 residues. Trimming shortened V by 4 bases and J by 0 bases, and 18 bases separated the two germline ends. CDR3 sequence (DNA): TGCGCCAGCAGCCCTAGGGCCCGGGTCGTAATGAACACTGAAGCTTTCTTT. The encoded protein is CASSPRARVVMNTEAFF.

A few counts support this clone. The rearrangement links TRBV7-6 to TRBJ1-6, with 10 positions matching TRBD1. The germline gives CDR1 SGHVS, CDR2 FNYEAQ. The CDR3 contains 15 residues. Losses at the gene ends were 5 bases for V and 7 bases for J; bases not matched to a gene: 5. This chain's CDR3 is CASSVPGQGNSPLHF. The CDR3, as DNA: TGTGCCAGCAGCGTACCGGGACAGGGGAATTCACCCCTCCACTTT. The whole variable domain, remainder taken from reference TRBV7-6 and TRBJ1-6, is GAGVSQSPRYKVTKRGQDVALRCDPISGHVSLYWYRQALGQGPEFLTYFNYEAQQDKSGLPNDRFSAERPEGSISTLTIQRTEQRDSAMYRCASSVPGQGNSPLHFGNGTRLTVT.

The CDR3 spells CAISEYVRSVQETQYF. The CDR3 DNA follows: TGTGCCATCAGTGAGTACGTGCGGAGCGTTCAAGAGACCCAGTACTTC. The rearrangement joins TRBV10-3 to TRBJ2-5; D not certain. Germline-derived CDR1 and CDR2 are ENHRY and SYGVKD. Trimming left V 1 base short and J 2 bases short, with 14 bases between. The CDR3 is 16 residues long.

This sequence joins TRBV7-9 and TRBJ2-7; no clear D gene. Per germline, CDR1 SEHNR and CDR2 FQNEAQ (reference sequence). The V gene lost 7 bases and the J gene lost 3 bases, with 13 bases spanning the gap. The CDR3 is made up of 13 amino acids. The CDR3 loop reads CASTQTESYEQYF. CDR3 coding DNA: TGTGCCAGCACCCAGACGGAAAGCTACGAGCAGTACTTC.

The gene calls are TRBV5-1 and TRBJ1-1; a weak D match, TRBD1 (5 bases). The ends were cut back, 3 bases at V and 4 bases at J, with 16 bases in the middle. Germline V gene lookup returns CDR1 SGHRS and CDR2 YFSETQ. This CDR3 is 15 amino acids long. The DNA of the CDR3 is TGCGCCAGCAGCTGGGACGGACAAGGCACCACTGAAGCTTTCTTT. Its translation: CASSWDGQGTTEAFF.

The rearrangement joins TRBV29-1 to TRBJ2-5, with D possibly matching TRBD2 (5 bases). The CDR3 has 13 residues. The germline V gene has CDR1 SQVTM and CDR2 ANQGSEA. V lost 7 bases to trimming and J lost 2 bases, with 14 bases between them. The CDR3 bases are TGCAGCGCTCGGGGTCAGACACAAGAGACCCAGTACTTC. Translation gives CSARGQTQETQYF.